Given below is one TCR beta chain in context. This sample stems from a study of blood T cell repertoires in COVID-19. Whole-study context: Material from acute and convalescent COVID-19 was sourced from the United States, Italy and Spain. T cells, B-cell-depleted T cells, or PBMCs supplied cDNA or gDNA.

In germline, CDR1 is SQVTM, CDR2 ANQGSEA. The length of the CDR3 is 14 residues. Deletions cut 4 bases from V and 0 bases from J, with 10 bases between. Under the authors' procedure: Reference gene primers were amplified, and this amplification served to estimate nucleated cell counts. Assay used: immunoSEQ multiplex PCR; TCRdb lists only in-frame clones, some missing. For V, J and clone size, that table is used; D and trimming come from the DNA. Among nearly 40,000 clones, roughly 77% were seen once, and the ten largest hold around 40%. The chain joins TRBV29-1 to TRBJ2-4; tentative D call: TRBD2 (5 bases). The receptor was derived from an elderly man with active or convalescent COVID-19. Sequencing used peripheral blood. The CDR3 DNA follows: TGCAGCGTTGTACATGCGGGAGCCAAAAACATTCAGTACTTC. Translating gives CSVVHAGAKNIQYF. Drawing the rest from reference TRBV29-1 and TRBJ2-4, the complete variable domain is SAVISQKPSRDICQRGTSLTIQCQVDSQVTMMFWYRQQPGQSLTLIATANQGSEATYESGFVIDKFPISRPNLTFSTLTVSNMSPEDSSIYLCSVVHAGAKNIQYFGAGTRLSVL.